This TCR beta chain came from a study of T-cell memory formation after mild COVID-19. With respect to this clonotype: The antigen is undetermined.

Study-wide results and caveats: CD8+ contracting clones occupied EMRA, while CD4+ ones occupied mainly CM and EM. Cross-reactive memory appears to have joined, as suggested by some responding clones showing up in pre-infection memory.

Using constant-segment primers, 5'RACE produced TCR alpha and TCR beta cDNA libraries carrying sample barcodes and UMIs. Each CDR3 protein gets one entry after TCRdb re-called the 5' RACE reads with MiXCR. The sample has 300,000 to 400,000 distinct CDR3 sequences; 13% to 15% are singletons. Sequencing was done on a sample of PBMCs or a T cell subset sorted from them (not recorded which). This sequence was found in a man aged 18 to 29 who had mild COVID-19 (a few samples of this study predate the infection). Cell type and time point are not known.

CDR3: CASSYSGSLRVRSYEQYF. CDR3 sequence (DNA): TGTGCCAGCAGTTACTCGGGGTCCCTACGAGTCCGCTCCTACGAGCAGTACTTC. V usage is TRBV6-5 and J usage is TRBJ2-7; D is undetermined. V gave up 0 bases and J gave up 0 bases, with 18 bases separating them. This CDR3 has 18 residues. Germline assignment: CDR1 MNHEY and CDR2 SVGAGI.